This entry features one TCR beta chain sequence. Its specificity is unknown. The data were taken from a study of CXCR3-negative and CXCR3-positive naive CD8 T cells. Points from the study as a whole: Partly lower CXCR3 expression followed cryopreservation, and most assays relied on fresh PBMCs.

In preparing the TRB cDNA libraries, 5' RACE with UMI labels was used. TCRdb re-called the 5' RACE reads; every CDR3 protein appears as one record, without DNA. The record lists tens of thousands of distinct CDR3 sequences, of which the ten most abundant hold roughly 1.4%. The CDR3 runs to 15 residues. Looked up from germline, CDR1 is SGHKS and CDR2 is YYEKEE (reference sequence). The sequence derives from a human donor in good health. Some clones in this sample may be carry-over from other donors' samples. Sequenced material: naive CXCR3- CD8+ T cells from blood. Subset in this sample: CD45RO-CCR7+CD27+CD95- naive CD8+ T cells lacking CXCR3 (TNR3-). The J gene is TRBJ2-7, the V gene TRBV5-5; without DNA, the TCRdb call of TRBD1 cannot be checked. The CDR3 here is CASSPYQTGVYEQYF.